A single sample gave rise to the 23 T cell receptor beta chains below, sequenced in a study of CD8 T cells in ankylosing spondylitis. Study results and caveats: What seemed typical of ankylosing spondylitis blood was a TCR beta motif built from 8 or 9 highly homologous variants.

Which antigens these TCRs recognize remains unknown. TCRdb reprocessed the 5' RACE reads via MiXCR and lists one record per CDR3 protein. Of some 240,000 distinct CDR3 sequences listed, 6% to 8.5% are singletons. Source material: blood, either unsorted or a sorted T cell fraction (not recorded which). The receptors shown here come from a male donor with ankylosing spondylitis.

This clonotype was recorded at least ten times. The chain is built from TRBV20-1 and TRBJ2-3, with D unresolved. Germline V gives CDR1 DFQATT, CDR2 SNEGSKA (reference sequence). Trimming left V 5 bases short and J 3 bases short, with 15 bases between. This CDR3 is built from 14 residues. CDR3 loop: CSASARSRTDTQYF. In DNA, the CDR3 is TGCAGTGCTTCAGCACGATCAAGGACAGATACGCAGTATTTT.

This clonotype appeared many times. The chain couples TRBV4-2 to TRBJ2-1; D tentatively reads TRBD1 or TRBD2 (5 bases each). Deletions cut 1 base from V and 8 bases from J, with 21 bases between. The germline gives CDR1 LGHNA, CDR2 YNFKEQ. The CDR3 contains 17 residues. Written as DNA, the CDR3 is TGTGCCAGCAGCCAAGTTTTTCTTAGAGGGGAGACCTATGAGCAGTTCTTC. As protein: CASSQVFLRGETYEQFF.

This chain uses TRBV28 with TRBJ2-5, with 9 bases identical to TRBD2. Germline V gene data show CDR1 as MDHEN and CDR2 as SYDVKM. J lost 2 bases, V lost 3 bases, and 4 bases had no gene match. The length of the CDR3 is 15 residues. The CDR3: CASSFMTSGQETQYF. In nucleotides, the CDR3 is TGTGCCAGCAGTTTTATGACTAGCGGACAAGAGACCCAGTACTTC.

This chain connects TRBV7-8 to TRBJ2-1; the D is unclear. V shed 11 bases and J shed 0 bases, with 14 bases lying between them. Looked up from germline, CDR1 is SGHVS and CDR2 is FQNEAQ. The CDR3 runs to 14 residues. The CDR3 region is CACHLDFSYNEQFF. The CDR3 coding sequence is TGTGCCTGTCATTTAGATTTCTCCTACAATGAGCAGTTCTTC.

The chain is built from TRBV7-9 and TRBJ2-7; possible D gene TRBD1, 6 bases. CDR1 is SEHNR and CDR2 is FQNEAQ in the germline V gene (reference sequence). Trimming removed 5 bases from V and 2 bases from J, with 16 bases in between. This CDR3 is 15 amino acids long. The CDR3 bases are TGTGCCAGCAGCCCATCGTACAGGGATCCCTACGAGCAGTACTTC. Its translation is CASSPSYRDPYEQYF.

This clonotype was counted ten times or more. The genes are TRBV28 and TRBJ2-7; D unresolved. The CDR3 covers 13 residues. Trimming took 5 bases from V and 7 from J, leaving 15 bases between them. CDR1 and CDR2 (germline): MDHEN, SYDVKM. DNA for the CDR3: TGTGCCAGCAGTCCCCTGGACCTTTCGGAGCAGTACTTC. Protein product: CASSPLDLSEQYF. Full variable domain (remainder filled in from reference TRBV28 and TRBJ2-7): DVKVTQSSRYLVKRTGEKVFLECVQDMDHENMFWYRQDPGLGLRLIYFSYDVKMKEKGDIPEGYSVSREKKERFSLILESASTNQTSMYLCASSPLDLSEQYFGPGTRLTVT.

This clonotype was counted a few times. The chain combines TRBV29-1 with TRBJ1-1, with TRBD1 matching over 7 bases. J lost 3 bases, V lost 6 bases, and 4 bases had no gene match. This CDR3 region has 12 residues. Germline V gene lookup returns CDR1 SQVTM and CDR2 ANQGSEA. The CDR3 nucleotides read TGCAGCGTCCGACAGGGATACACTGAAGCTTTCTTT. This sequence encodes CSVRQGYTEAFF.

The chain is built from TRBV20-1 and TRBJ2-7; TRBD1 or TRBD2 may be the D gene (5 bases each). The V gene lost 1 base and the J gene lost 7 bases, with 20 bases spanning the gap. Germline assignment: CDR1 DFQATT and CDR2 SNEGSKA (reference sequence). The CDR3 runs 15 residues. CDR3 sequence: CSARAQGPRSGEQYF. The CDR3 DNA is TGCAGTGCTAGAGCTCAGGGACCGCGGTCGGGTGAGCAGTACTTC.

A few counts support this clonotype. V usage is TRBV4-3 and J usage is TRBJ2-1; TRBD2 agrees at 10 bases. This CDR3 is 15 amino acids long. Trimming cost V 0 bases and J 10 bases; bases outside gene matches: 6. Germline V CDR1 and CDR2: LGHNA, YSLEER. CDR3: CASSQEEAGGIEQFF. The CDR3 region has the DNA TGCGCCAGCAGCCAAGAGGAAGCGGGAGGGATCGAGCAGTTCTTC.

In this sample, this clonotype turned up many times. V is TRBV29-1 and J is TRBJ2-7; perhaps TRBD2 as D (7 bases). Germline V gives CDR1 SQVTM, CDR2 ANQGSEA. The CDR3 totals 17 residues. Between the trimmed V and J ends, which lost 5 bases and 4 bases, there was a span of 27 bases. The CDR3 DNA reads TGCAGCGTTTCAGCAGGGGTACCAGCGGGGACGCTTTACGAGCAGTACTTC. This sequence encodes CSVSAGVPAGTLYEQYF.

This clonotype has ten or more counts. V is TRBV24-1 and J is TRBJ2-2, with 8 bases matching TRBD1. Germline V gene sequence: CDR1 KGHDR, CDR2 SFDVKD. The CDR3 covers 17 residues. V was clipped by 1 base and J by 5 bases; unmatched bases: 8. CDR3 nucleotides: TGTGCCACCAGTGATTTAAGGGGGACAGGAGGGACCGGGGAGCTGTTTTTT. This sequence encodes CATSDLRGTGGTGELFF.

This clonotype has ten or more counts. The J gene is TRBJ2-3, the V gene TRBV6-5, with D possibly TRBD2 on 5 matching bases. CDR3 size: 15 residues. Trimming pared 2 bases from V and 6 bases from J, leaving 15 bases between. Germline CDR1 and CDR2: MNHEY and SVGAGI. CDR3 protein: CASSYEVFRTDTQYF. The DNA of the CDR3 is TGTGCCAGCAGTTACGAGGTTTTTAGGACTGATACGCAGTATTTT.

This clonotype was counted at least ten times. The chain joins TRBV4-1 to TRBJ2-7; 8 bases are shared with TRBD1. Germline assignment: CDR1 MGHRA and CDR2 YSYEKL. The CDR3 is made up of 15 amino acids. The trim removed 1 base at V and 4 bases at J, leaving 6 bases unmatched. CDR3 DNA: TGCGCCAGCAGCCAAGCGACAGGGGTGGGGTACGAGCAGTACTTC. It specifies CASSQATGVGYEQYF.

The chain combines TRBV7-9 with TRBJ2-1; D is perhaps TRBD1 (6 bases). V was clipped by 11 bases and J by 5 bases, with 19 bases between them. Germline CDR1 is SEHNR and CDR2 is FQNEAQ (reference sequence). This CDR3 has 14 amino acids. CDR3 bases: TGTGCCGGTGCCGGTGACAGGCTTAACAATGAGCAGTTCTTC. This gives the protein CAGAGDRLNNEQFF.

This clonotype has just a few counts. The chain employs TRBV12-3 or TRBV12-4 and TRBJ2-7; D call uncertain. V was cut by 3 bases and J by 5 bases, with 14 bases left in between. This CDR3 has 14 amino acids. Written as DNA, the CDR3 is TGTGCCAGCAGTTTCGGACCCCTAGGCGACGAGCAGTACTTC. This encodes CASSFGPLGDEQYF.

This clonotype was observed at least ten times. The rearrangement uses TRBV9 and TRBJ2-2; 8 nucleotides agree with TRBD2. With 4 bases clipped from V and 4 bases from J, the junction kept 3 bases outside the gene matches. The CDR3 contains 14 residues. The V gene's germline CDR1 is SGDLS and CDR2 YYNGEE. The CDR3 DNA reads TGTGCCAGCAGCCCCGGGGGGGTCACCGGGGAGCTGTTTTTT. Its translation is CASSPGGVTGELFF.

This clonotype was counted ten times or more. The chain uses TRBV21-1 and TRBJ1-6; no check of the table's D call, TRBD1, against the DNA was made. TRBV21-1 is a recognized pseudogene. The CDR3 is made up of 16 amino acids. CDR3 residues: CASRKEVGRGLSPLHF. The CDR3 nucleotides are TGTGCCAGCAGGAAAGAGGTGGGCAGGGGGCTTTCACCCCTCCACTTT.

The table lists this clonotype with many counts. The J gene is TRBJ1-2, the V gene TRBV7-9; TRBD1 agrees at 8 bases. The germline gives CDR1 SEHNR, CDR2 FQNEAQ (reference sequence). V lost 4 bases to trimming and J lost 4 bases; unmatched junction nucleotides: 11. This CDR3 contains 16 residues. For the CDR3, the DNA is TGTGCCAGCAGCTCCTCCGGGACAGGTACCGTCTATGGCTACACCTTC. It encodes CASSSSGTGTVYGYTF.

There are many counts of this clonotype. The chain recombines TRBV11-2 with TRBJ2-3; 12 positions agree with TRBD2. Germline V gene sequence: CDR1 SGHAT, CDR2 FQNNGV. The CDR3 has 17 amino acids. V gave up 3 bases and J gave up 0 bases; unmatched junction bases: 4. The CDR3 DNA reads TGTGCCAGCAGCTTCAGACTAGCGGGGGCTAGCACAGATACGCAGTATTTT. This codes for CASSFRLAGASTDTQYF.

Many counts were recorded for this clonotype. CDR3 loop: CASSLELSGGLNTDTQYF. As DNA, the CDR3 is TGCGCCAGCAGCTTGGAGCTGAGCGGGGGGTTAAACACAGATACGCAGTATTTT. The V and J genes are TRBV5-1 and TRBJ2-3; 9 bases match TRBD2. From germline, CDR1 is SGHRS and CDR2 YFSETQ. The CDR3 length is 18 residues. J gave up 2 bases and V 0 bases, and 10 bases lay outside the gene matches.

As to this clonotype: A single base separates this from a much larger clone, so it may be a read error. V usage is TRBV3-1 and J usage is TRBJ2-3; no firm D call. The CDR3 spans 14 residues. Germline CDR1 is LGHDT and CDR2 is YNNKEL (reference sequence). The V and J ends lost 0 bases and 6 bases respectively, with 10 bases between them. CDR3 nucleotide sequence: TGTGCCAGCAGCCAAGAAGTGGGAATCGATACGCAGTATTTT. Residues: CASSQEVGIDTQYF.

There are many counts of this clonotype. The chain carries TRBV12-3 or TRBV12-4 and TRBJ2-7; 14 bases map to TRBD2. The CDR3 contains 14 residues. Trimming at V came to 6 bases and at J to 8 bases, leaving 6 bases not matched to a gene. The CDR3 protein is CASSPGLAGVKQYF. CDR3 sequence (DNA): TGTGCCAGCAGCCCGGGACTAGCGGGAGTGAAGCAGTACTTC.

This clonotype was observed at least ten times. This rearrangement joins TRBV5-1 to TRBJ2-2; 8 nucleotides align to TRBD2. Germline loops: CDR1 SGHRS, CDR2 YFSETQ. The V and J ends lost 1 base and 2 bases, in that order; junction bases with no gene match: 4. CDR3 length: 16 residues. The CDR3 sequence is CASSLPAGVNTGELFF. The CDR3 bases are TGCGCCAGCAGCTTGCCAGCGGGAGTTAACACCGGGGAGCTGTTTTTT.